This entry lists 21 T cell receptor beta chains sequenced from one sample in a study of shared T cell receptors in the human thymus. The method was immunoSEQ multiplex PCR; TCRdb's version includes in-frame clones alone and lacks a portion of them. The sample shows over 450,000 clones, around 78% of them seen only once. Separately, the same data were catalogued under a study of human thymus T cells.

Material for sequencing was thymocytes. Receptors were obtained from a boy under two years old with a congenital heart defect.

This clone was counted a few times. V usage is TRBV6-5 and J usage is TRBJ2-1; 7 bases line up with TRBD2. Germline assignment: CDR1 MNHEY and CDR2 SVGAGI. Trimming took 4 bases from V and 5 from J; bases not matched to a gene: 8. This CDR3 has 15 residues. CDR3 in amino acids: CASSSPGTTDNEQFF. CDR3 coding DNA: TGTGCCAGCAGTTCTCCCGGGACTACAGACAATGAGCAGTTCTTC.

Only a few counts were recorded for this clone. The chain employs TRBV11-3 and TRBJ2-7, with 8 bases that match TRBD1. The V gene's germline CDR1 is SGHNT and CDR2 YENEEA. V lost 5 bases, J lost 3 bases, and 6 bases stayed unmatched. The CDR3 runs to 14 residues. The CDR3 reads CASSPGTGCYEQYF. Written as DNA, the CDR3 is TGTGCCAGCAGCCCTGGGACAGGTTGCTACGAGCAGTACTTC.

A few counts support this clone. This chain's CDR3 is CASSLKIDGGYYEQYF. The CDR3 nucleotides are TGTGCCAGCAGCTTGAAGATAGACGGAGGATACTACGAGCAGTACTTC. The chain couples TRBV5-4 to TRBJ2-7, with D possibly matching TRBD2 (5 bases). The V gene lost 1 base and the J gene lost 3 bases, with 17 bases spanning the gap. The CDR3 runs to 16 residues. CDR1 is SGHNT, CDR2 YYREEE, per germline (reference sequence).

V usage is TRBV14 and J usage is TRBJ2-1, with TRBD2 as a possible D gene (5 bases). In germline, CDR1 is SGHDN, CDR2 FVKESK. The CDR3 extends over 15 amino acids. Trimming shortened V by 4 bases and J by 3 bases, and 13 bases separated the two germline ends. CDR3 in amino acids: CASSPRRTDYNEQFF. The DNA for the CDR3 is TGTGCCAGCAGCCCGCGGAGGACGGACTACAATGAGCAGTTCTTC. Full variable domain (missing parts from reference TRBV14 and TRBJ2-1): EAGVTQFPSHSVIEKGQTVTLRCDPISGHDNLYWYRRVMGKEIKFLLHFVKESKQDESGMPNNRFLAERTGGTYSTLKVQPAELEDSGVYFCASSPRRTDYNEQFFGPGTRLTVL.

V usage is TRBV2 and J usage is TRBJ2-7, with D unresolved. The CDR3 consists of 11 residues. V dropped 3 bases and J dropped 3 bases, with 3 bases sitting between them. Looked up from germline, CDR1 is SNHLY and CDR2 is FYNNEI. The CDR3 DNA sequence: TGTGCCAGCAGTGATAACTACGAGCAGTACTTC. Translation: CASSDNYEQYF.

The chain joins TRBV25-1 to TRBJ2-5, with 8 bases fitting TRBD2. The germline CDR1 and CDR2 sequences are MGHDK and SYGVNS. This CDR3 has 14 amino acids. V lost 3 bases to trimming and J lost 5 bases; unmatched junction nucleotides: 5. The CDR3: CASSDPGGVETQYF. The DNA for the CDR3 is TGTGCCAGCAGTGACCCCGGGGGGGTTGAGACCCAGTACTTC. The whole variable domain, filled in from reference TRBV25-1 and TRBJ2-5, reads EADIYQTPRYLVIGTGKKITLECSQTMGHDKMYWYQQDPGMELHLIHYSYGVNSTEKGDLSSESTVSRIRTEHFPLTLESARPSHTSQYLCASSDPGGVETQYFGPGTRLLVL.

CDR3 amino acids: CAIGGSRIRQGTNYGYTF. CDR3 sequence (DNA): TGTGCCATCGGGGGATCTAGAATTCGACAGGGCACTAACTATGGCTACACCTTC. V and J are TRBV10-3 and TRBJ1-2, with 7 bases aligning to TRBD1. The V segment lost 8 bases and the J segment 0 bases; nucleotides outside the gene matches: 18. CDR1 and CDR2 (germline): ENHRY, SYGVKD. The length of the CDR3 is 18 residues.

This chain connects TRBV18 to TRBJ1-1; 7 bases match TRBD1. V gave up 5 bases and J gave up 3 bases; unmatched junction bases: 6. The CDR3 consists of 14 residues. CDR1 is KGHSH and CDR2 is LQKENI in the germline V gene. CDR3 sequence reads: CASSSPQGYTEAFF. CDR3 bases: TGTGCCAGCTCATCCCCACAGGGGTACACTGAAGCTTTCTTT.

The genes are TRBV30 and TRBJ1-2; a possible D gene is TRBD1 (5 bases). Between the trimmed V and J ends, which lost 3 bases and 2 bases, there was a span of 10 bases. Germline V gene sequence: CDR1 GTSNPN, CDR2 SVGIG (reference sequence). CDR3 length: 13 residues. The CDR3 bases are TGTGCCTGGAGGGGGGGGGAGAACTATGGCTACACCTTC. It translates to CAWRGGENYGYTF.

This sequence joins TRBV4-1 and TRBJ2-2; 11 bases are shared with TRBD2. CDR1 is MGHRA, CDR2 YSYEKL, per germline. The CDR3 consists of 17 residues. Trimming took 1 base from V and 5 from J; bases not matched to a gene: 6. The CDR3: CASSQGLASGRTGELFF. The DNA of the CDR3 is TGCGCCAGCAGCCAAGGTCTGGCTAGCGGGAGGACCGGGGAGCTGTTTTTT.

The chain recombines TRBV6-6 with TRBJ1-1; TRBD1 matches 7 bases. The length of the CDR3 is 15 residues. V lost 4 bases and J lost 4; bases outside the gene matches: 9. The germline V gene encodes CDR1 MNHNY and CDR2 SVGAGI (reference sequence). The CDR3: CASSSTRGFGTEAFF. The DNA of the CDR3 is TGTGCCAGCAGTTCAACCAGGGGGTTCGGCACTGAAGCTTTCTTT.

This sequence joins TRBV16 and TRBJ2-4; a possible D gene is TRBD2 (5 bases). The germline V and J ends were trimmed by 4 bases and 5 bases, with 18 bases remaining between them. This CDR3 contains 16 residues. Germline V gene data show CDR1 as KGHSY and CDR2 as FQNENV. The CDR3 nucleotides are TGTGCCAGCAGCCTCGCAGGAGGTCTAGAACAAAACATTCAGTACTTC. Protein: CASSLAGGLEQNIQYF.

The chain combines TRBV19 with TRBJ1-4, with a possible D match to TRBD1 (6 bases). The CDR3 runs to 18 residues. V was trimmed by 1 base and J by 4 bases, leaving 19 bases between them. The germline gives CDR1 LNHDA, CDR2 SQIVND (reference sequence). CDR3 loop: CASSIGGRVRGGNEKLFF. CDR3 sequence (DNA): TGTGCCAGTAGTATAGGGGGCCGTGTGAGAGGGGGTAATGAAAAACTGTTTTTT.

The genes are TRBV7-9 and TRBJ2-3; D call uncertain. The germline V and J ends were trimmed by 5 bases and 6 bases, with 15 bases remaining between them. The CDR3 sequence is 14 residues long. The germline V gene encodes CDR1 SEHNR and CDR2 FQNEAQ (reference sequence). The CDR3 DNA reads as TGTGCCAGCAGCCCCCCCCCAGGATCTGATACGCAGTATTTT. As protein: CASSPPPGSDTQYF.

The chain is built from TRBV4-1 and TRBJ2-7; 11 positions agree with TRBD2. After removal of 2 bases from V and 5 bases from J, the junction contained 14 bases not matched to a gene. Germline V lookup: CDR1 MGHRA, CDR2 YSYEKL. This CDR3 is 18 amino acids long. The CDR3 here is CASSQTSRLAGTGHEQYF. DNA for the CDR3: TGCGCCAGCAGCCAAACCTCTCGACTAGCGGGGACGGGACACGAGCAGTACTTC.

The rearrangement joins TRBV7-9 to TRBJ2-3, with 8 bases matching TRBD2. This CDR3 contains 16 residues. Germline V CDR1 and CDR2: SEHNR, FQNEAQ (reference sequence). V lost 4 bases, J lost 0 bases, and 6 bases stayed unmatched. The CDR3 region is CASSSDLAGSTDTQYF. CDR3 DNA sequence: TGTGCCAGCAGCTCGGATTTAGCGGGGAGCACAGATACGCAGTATTTT.

The rearrangement links TRBV14 to TRBJ2-3; TRBD2 matches 11 bases. The CDR3 extends over 17 amino acids. CDR1 and CDR2 from the germline V gene are SGHDN and FVKESK. V shed 3 bases and J 1 base; nucleotides not matched to a gene: 6. The CDR3 DNA is TGTGCCAGCAGCCAGTCAACTAGCGGGAGAGGCACAGATACGCAGTATTTT. This codes for CASSQSTSGRGTDTQYF.

This clone was picked up one time. The chain combines TRBV14 with TRBJ2-6; 11 nucleotides align to TRBD1. Looked up from germline, CDR1 is SGHDN and CDR2 is FVKESK. This CDR3 has 17 amino acids. V shed 6 bases and J 1 base; nucleotides not matched to a gene: 5. CDR3 coding DNA: TGTGCCAGCAGTCAAAGGGACAGGGGGTCTGGGGCCAACGTCCTGACTTTC. Translated, it gives CASSQRDRGSGANVLTF.

V is TRBV1 and J is TRBJ2-1; the table's D gene call, TRBD2, was not cross checked with the DNA. TRBV1 is shown as a pseudogene. The CDR3 sequence is 16 residues long. The CDR3 loop reads CTSSFTGLAGRNEQFF. CDR3 nucleotides: TGCACCAGCAGCTTTACTGGACTAGCGGGACGGAATGAGCAGTTCTTC.

Written as DNA, the CDR3 is TGCGCCAGCAGTGTTAGCGGGAGGGTGTCCTACAATGAGCAGTTCTTC. It translates to CASSVSGRVSYNEQFF. The V and J genes are TRBV10-2 and TRBJ2-1; 11 positions agree with TRBD2. Germline V gives CDR1 WSHSY, CDR2 SAAADI. Trimming at V came to 4 bases and at J to 1 base, leaving 3 bases not matched to a gene. CDR3 length: 16 residues.

Concerning this clone itself: One junction end disagrees with the germline gene, perhaps due to a read error. The chain carries TRBV7-7 and TRBJ2-3; no clear D gene. The CDR3 has 17 residues. CDR1 is SSHAT and CDR2 is FNYEAQ in the germline V gene (reference sequence). The CDR3 here is CASSLSSQQRNTDTQYF. CDR3 bases: TGTGCTAGCAGCTTATCCTCCCAGCAGCGAAACACAGATACGCAGTATTTT.